This TCR beta chain was profiled in a study of T-cell memory formation after mild COVID-19. Study summary: The two donors had largely donor-specific TCR clusters. Study-wide findings and caveats: Later expanders leaned CD4+, whereas clones that contracted between day 15 and 85 were balanced CD4/CD8.

This clonotype was found a few times. Its antigen is currently unknown. This CDR3 is built from 13 residues. The ends were cut back, 5 bases at V and 5 bases at J, with 9 bases in the middle. Germline V gene sequence: CDR1 SGHTA, CDR2 FQGNSA. TCRdb processed the 5' RACE reads anew with MiXCR; each CDR3 protein has one entry. Of fewer than 400,000 distinct CDR3 sequences listed, about 15% are singletons. This chain links TRBV7-2 with TRBJ1-4; D is ambiguous. The receptor was isolated from a young man who had mild COVID-19 (a few samples of this study predate the infection). Cell type and time point are not known. The sequencing input was PBMCs or a T cell subset sorted from them (not recorded which). The CDR3 region has the DNA TGTGCCAGCAGCCGTAGTAGAAATGAAAAACTGTTTTTT. Protein sequence: CASSRSRNEKLFF.